One and the same sample provided the 27 T cell receptor beta chains below, sequenced in a study of cytomegalovirus exposure and HLA in healthy donors. The PCR used 60 Vbeta and 13 Jbeta primers. The data were produced by immunoSEQ multiplex PCR, yet TCRdb's version contains in-frame clones alone and is incomplete. The profile shows under 200,000 clones, about 88% of them singletons. Source material: PBMCs. Source of these receptors: a man aged 25-45 years in good health and CMV-seropositive.

The gene calls are TRBV18 and TRBJ2-1; D gene uncertain. V gave up 5 bases and J gave up 0 bases, with 11 bases separating them. Germline loops: CDR1 KGHSH, CDR2 LQKENI. This CDR3 region has 15 residues. DNA for the CDR3: TGTGCCAGCTCAATATCGCGGAGCTCCTACAATGAGCAGTTCTTC. Encoded protein: CASSISRSSYNEQFF.

V gene TRBV11-2 combines with J gene TRBJ2-3; weak D call: TRBD1 (5 bases). This CDR3 comprises 13 residues. Trimming removed 4 bases at V and 4 bases at J, with 9 bases between. Germline lookup yields CDR1 SGHAT and CDR2 FQNNGV. CDR3 DNA sequence: TGTGCCAGCAGCTCGACACAGGCAGATACGCAGTATTTT. Residues: CASSSTQADTQYF.

Note on this clone: An end of the junction differs from the germline gene, which may be a read error. V is TRBV7-9 and J is TRBJ2-5, with TRBD2 identical over 10 bases. Per germline, CDR1 SEHNR and CDR2 FQNEAQ (reference sequence). This CDR3 has 15 amino acids. Here the CDR3 reads CSSSLASSGSETQYF. The CDR3 coding sequence is TGTTCCAGCAGCTTAGCCTCTAGCGGGAGTGAGACCCAGTACTTC.

The V and J genes are TRBV19 and TRBJ2-1; 8 bases are shared with TRBD1. With V trimmed by 10 bases and J by 4 bases, 6 bases remained unmatched. Germline V lookup: CDR1 LNHDA, CDR2 SQIVND (reference sequence). The CDR3 consists of 13 residues. CDR3 DNA sequence: TGTGCCATTGGACAGGGCCTTTACAATGAGCAGTTCTTC. This codes for CAIGQGLYNEQFF.

V is TRBV18 and J is TRBJ2-7, with 7 bases lining up with TRBD2. CDR1 and CDR2 from the germline V gene are KGHSH and LQKENI. V was clipped by 1 base and J by 6 bases; unmatched bases: 9. CDR3 size: 15 residues. CDR3 DNA: TGTGCCAGCTCACCACGCGGACCGACTAGCCTCGAGCAGTACTTC. Its protein is CASSPRGPTSLEQYF.

The chain has TRBV7-9 and TRBJ2-2; D may be TRBD2 (6 bases). Germline V lookup: CDR1 SEHNR, CDR2 FQNEAQ (reference sequence). Trimming pared 10 bases from V and 0 bases from J, leaving 21 bases between. The CDR3 runs to 17 residues. The CDR3 region is CAKESDGGTSNTGELFF. DNA of the CDR3: TGTGCCAAGGAATCGGACGGCGGGACGTCGAACACCGGGGAGCTGTTTTTT.

V and J are TRBV19 and TRBJ2-1, with 11 bases lining up with TRBD2. V gave up 3 bases and J gave up 4 bases; unmatched junction bases: 11. CDR3 length equals 18 residues. Germline V gene sequence: CDR1 LNHDA, CDR2 SQIVND (reference sequence). The CDR3 nucleotides read TGTGCCAGTAGTATCTCCTTAGCGGGAGGGCTTGGTTACAATGAGCAGTTCTTC. Translated: CASSISLAGGLGYNEQFF.

The chain is built from TRBV7-9 and TRBJ2-4; TRBD2 aligns across 7 bases. CDR1 and CDR2 from the germline V gene are SEHNR and FQNEAQ (reference sequence). Trimming removed 3 bases from V and 5 bases from J; junction bases left unmatched: 4. This CDR3 comprises 14 residues. The CDR3: CASSFGGRENIQYF. In DNA form, the CDR3 reads TGTGCCAGCAGCTTCGGAGGGAGGGAAAACATTCAGTACTTC. Looking up the rest from reference TRBV7-9 and TRBJ2-4 gives the full variable domain: DTGVSQNPRHKITKRGQNVTFRCDPISEHNRLYWYRQTLGQGPEFLTYFQNEAQLEKSRLLSDRFSAERPKGSFSTLEIQRTEQGDSAMYLCASSFGGRENIQYFGAGTRLSVL.

The chain carries TRBV9 and TRBJ1-4; D is ambiguous. The CDR3 is 14 amino acids. CDR1 and CDR2 from the germline V gene are SGDLS and YYNGEE. V was clipped by 4 bases and J by 2 bases, with 9 bases between them. The CDR3 is CASSQTITNEKLFF. For the CDR3, the DNA is TGTGCCAGCAGCCAGACAATTACTAATGAAAAACTGTTTTTT.

This chain uses TRBV5-1 with TRBJ1-6; 8 nucleotides align to TRBD1. Trimming at V came to 7 bases and at J to 3 bases, leaving 3 bases not matched to a gene. Per germline, CDR1 SGHRS and CDR2 YFSETQ. This CDR3 is 14 amino acids long. The CDR3 bases are TGCGCCAGCCGCACAGGGGGCTATAATTCACCCCTCCACTTT. Translating gives CASRTGGYNSPLHF.

The gene calls are TRBV28 and TRBJ2-1; 10 bases line up with TRBD2. Trimming took 4 bases from V and 7 from J; bases not matched to a gene: 4. Germline CDR1 reads MDHEN; CDR2 reads SYDVKM. The CDR3 covers 14 residues. The CDR3 sequence: CASSWSGRGNEQFF. The CDR3 region has the DNA TGTGCCAGCAGTTGGAGCGGGAGGGGTAATGAGCAGTTCTTC.

V usage is TRBV5-1 and J usage is TRBJ1-1, with 9 bases lining up with TRBD1. Germline V gene data show CDR1 as SGHRS and CDR2 as YFSETQ. The CDR3 covers 16 residues. The V and J ends lost 4 bases and 0 bases, in that order; junction bases with no gene match: 7. CDR3 protein: CASSPGTGYMNTEAFF. As DNA, the CDR3 is TGCGCCAGCAGCCCCGGGACAGGGTACATGAACACTGAAGCTTTCTTT. The whole variable domain, remainder taken from reference TRBV5-1 and TRBJ1-1, is KAGVTQTPRYLIKTRGQQVTLSCSPISGHRSVSWYQQTPGQGLQFLFEYFSETQRNKGNFPGRFSGRQFSNSRSEMNVSTLELGDSALYLCASSPGTGYMNTEAFFGQGTRLTVV.

The genes are TRBV7-8 and TRBJ2-1; 7 nucleotides line up with TRBD2. The CDR3 has 16 residues. The V gene's germline CDR1 is SGHVS and CDR2 FQNEAQ. J gave up 5 bases and V 4 bases, and 11 bases lay outside the gene matches. CDR3 DNA sequence: TGTGCCAGCAGCTCCGTGGGGGGGAGTTTGGACAATGAGCAGTTCTTC. Translated, it gives CASSSVGGSLDNEQFF.

This chain uses TRBV11-2 with TRBJ2-4, with D perhaps TRBD1 (8 bases). V was cut by 4 bases and J by 8 bases, with 21 bases left in between. The CDR3 extends over 16 amino acids. Germline loops: CDR1 SGHAT, CDR2 FQNNGV. CDR3 sequence reads: CASSYPLQGGADIQYF. The CDR3 DNA reads as TGTGCCAGCAGCTACCCTCTACAGGGGGGGGCTGACATTCAGTACTTC. Using reference TRBV11-2 and TRBJ2-4 for the parts outside the CDR3, the full variable domain is EAGVAQSPRYKIIEKRQSVAFWCNPISGHATLYWYQQILGQGPKLLIQFQNNGVVDDSQLPKDRFSAERLKGVDSTLKIQPAKLEDSAVYLCASSYPLQGGADIQYFGAGTRLSVL.

This clone came up once. The chain has TRBV19 and TRBJ2-6; 7 nucleotides agree with TRBD1. After removal of 5 bases from V and 0 bases from J, the junction contained 19 bases not matched to a gene. Per germline, CDR1 LNHDA and CDR2 SQIVND (reference sequence). The CDR3 has 21 residues. CDR3 coding DNA: TGTGCCAGTAGTCCAGGGAGACAGGGCAGGGGGTTTCCCTCTGGGGCCAACGTCCTGACTTTC. Residues: CASSPGRQGRGFPSGANVLTF.

This clone was recorded once. The CDR3 bases are TGCGCCAGCAGCCAAGATTGGACAGGGAACTACGAGCAGTACTTC. Translation gives CASSQDWTGNYEQYF. The J gene is TRBJ2-7, the V gene TRBV4-3, with 8 bases lining up with TRBD1. The CDR3 consists of 15 residues. Germline loops: CDR1 LGHNA, CDR2 YSLEER. The J segment lost 3 bases and the V segment lost 0 bases, leaving 4 bases of the junction unmatched.

This clone came up once. The chain recombines TRBV19 with TRBJ2-1, with TRBD2 matching over 10 bases. V shed 5 bases, J shed 2 bases, and the junction held 9 bases outside the gene matches. Per the germline V gene, CDR1 is LNHDA and CDR2 is SQIVND (reference sequence). The CDR3 is made up of 17 amino acids. The CDR3 spells CASSLFATSGPYNEQFF. CDR3 coding DNA: TGTGCCAGTAGTCTATTTGCGACTAGCGGGCCCTACAATGAGCAGTTCTTC. Complete variable domain (other parts from reference TRBV19 and TRBJ2-1): DGGITQSPKYLFRKEGQNVTLSCEQNLNHDAMYWYRQDPGQGLRLIYYSQIVNDFQKGDIAEGYSVSREKKESFPLTVTSAQKNPTAFYLCASSLFATSGPYNEQFFGPGTRLTVL.

This sequence joins TRBV19 and TRBJ1-1, with 7 bases that match TRBD1. This CDR3 is 15 amino acids long. The V gene end was trimmed by 6 bases and the J gene end by 0 bases; junction bases not matched to a gene: 7. In germline, CDR1 is LNHDA, CDR2 SQIVND (reference sequence). The DNA of the CDR3 is TGTGCCAGTAGCACCGACAGGGCCATGAACACTGAAGCTTTCTTT. Its protein is CASSTDRAMNTEAFF.

The gene calls are TRBV18 and TRBJ2-1, with TRBD2 matching 7 bases. The J segment lost 3 bases and the V segment lost 2 bases, leaving 7 bases of the junction unmatched. In germline, CDR1 is KGHSH, CDR2 LQKENI. CDR3 length equals 16 residues. CDR3 in DNA: TGTGCCAGCTCACCAAGACTAGCCACCGTCTACAATGAGCAGTTCTTC. This sequence encodes CASSPRLATVYNEQFF.

This rearrangement joins TRBV10-3 to TRBJ1-2; D unclear. Looked up from germline, CDR1 is ENHRY and CDR2 is SYGVKD. The germline V and J ends were trimmed by 4 bases and 4 bases, with 7 bases remaining between them. The CDR3 is made up of 12 amino acids. The CDR3 loop is CAISAGSYGYTF. CDR3 in DNA: TGTGCCATCAGTGCGGGTTCCTATGGCTACACCTTC.

Remarks on this clone: Other DNA sequences within the sample encode an identical CDR3. The CDR3 DNA reads as TGTGCCAGCAGACCCCCCGACACGCCCCAAGAGACCCAGTACTTC. Residues: CASRPPDTPQETQYF. The chain combines TRBV27 with TRBJ2-5; no firm D call. The CDR3 has 15 residues. The V gene lost 6 bases and the J gene lost 1 base, with 15 bases spanning the gap. The V gene's germline CDR1 is MNHEY and CDR2 SMNVEV (reference sequence).

In the case of this clone: Its ends do not fully match the called genes, so a read error is possible. The J gene is TRBJ1-2, the V gene TRBV7-9; D not certain. The CDR3 spans 15 residues. Germline loops: CDR1 SEHNR, CDR2 FQNEAQ (reference sequence). This CDR3 reads CSSSLIGTGGFGYTF. The CDR3, as DNA: TGTTCCAGCAGCTTAATAGGAACCGGAGGCTTTGGCTACACCTTC.

V usage is TRBV5-1 and J usage is TRBJ2-6; TRBD1 is a possible D gene (5 bases). The length of the CDR3 is 17 residues. Germline assignment: CDR1 SGHRS and CDR2 YFSETQ. The germline V and J ends were trimmed by 4 bases and 0 bases, with 14 bases remaining between them. The DNA for the CDR3 is TGCGCCAGCAGCCTTGTTGGGGCCCACTCTGGGGCCAACGTCCTGACTTTC. This translates into CASSLVGAHSGANVLTF.

This clone appeared a few times. This chain connects TRBV6-5 to TRBJ1-1; tentatively, D is TRBD1 (6 bases). Trimming removed 6 bases from V and 1 base from J, with 15 bases in between. Germline CDR1 MNHEY, CDR2 SVGAGI. The CDR3 has 15 amino acids. As DNA, the CDR3 is TGTGCCAGCAGCCAAGGGGGACGGAGGAACACTGAAGCTTTCTTT. Translating it yields CASSQGGRRNTEAFF.

The chain joins TRBV9 to TRBJ2-3; 9 nucleotides match TRBD2. This CDR3 region has 17 residues. The V segment lost 3 bases and the J segment 2 bases; nucleotides outside the gene matches: 10. The germline gives CDR1 SGDLS, CDR2 YYNGEE. CDR3 bases: TGTGCCAGCAGCGAACCCGTAGCGGGAGCGATCACAGATACGCAGTATTTT. Translating gives CASSEPVAGAITDTQYF.

The rearrangement links TRBV11-2 to TRBJ2-2; 10 positions agree with TRBD2. The CDR3 runs to 15 residues. CDR1 is SGHAT and CDR2 is FQNNGV in the germline V gene. With 5 bases clipped from V and 5 bases from J, the junction kept 5 bases outside the gene matches. The CDR3 bases are TGTGCCAGCAGCCGGACTAGCGGAGAGACCGGGGAGCTGTTTTTT. This codes for CASSRTSGETGELFF.

With respect to this clone: Mismatch with germline at one junction end may stem from a read error. V and J are TRBV5-5 and TRBJ2-1; D remains ambiguous. The length of the CDR3 is 13 residues. Germline loops: CDR1 SGHKS, CDR2 YYEKEE (reference sequence). The CDR3 region is CASSLGAYNGQFF. The CDR3, as DNA: TGTGCCAGCAGCTTGGGGGCCTACAATGGGCAGTTCTTC.